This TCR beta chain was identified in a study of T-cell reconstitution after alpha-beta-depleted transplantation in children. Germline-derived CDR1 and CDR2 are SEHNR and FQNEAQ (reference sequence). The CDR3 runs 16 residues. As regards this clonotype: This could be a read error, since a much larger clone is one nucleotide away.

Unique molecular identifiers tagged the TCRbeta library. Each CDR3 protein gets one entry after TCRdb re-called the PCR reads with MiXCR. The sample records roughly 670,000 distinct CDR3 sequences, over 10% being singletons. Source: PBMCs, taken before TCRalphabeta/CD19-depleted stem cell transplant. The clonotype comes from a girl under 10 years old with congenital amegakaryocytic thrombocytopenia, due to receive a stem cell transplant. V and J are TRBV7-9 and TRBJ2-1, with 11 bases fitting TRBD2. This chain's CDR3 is CPSSLSGASGGNEQFF. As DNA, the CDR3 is TGTCCCAGCAGCTTATCCGGGGCTAGCGGGGGGAATGAGCAGTTCTTC.